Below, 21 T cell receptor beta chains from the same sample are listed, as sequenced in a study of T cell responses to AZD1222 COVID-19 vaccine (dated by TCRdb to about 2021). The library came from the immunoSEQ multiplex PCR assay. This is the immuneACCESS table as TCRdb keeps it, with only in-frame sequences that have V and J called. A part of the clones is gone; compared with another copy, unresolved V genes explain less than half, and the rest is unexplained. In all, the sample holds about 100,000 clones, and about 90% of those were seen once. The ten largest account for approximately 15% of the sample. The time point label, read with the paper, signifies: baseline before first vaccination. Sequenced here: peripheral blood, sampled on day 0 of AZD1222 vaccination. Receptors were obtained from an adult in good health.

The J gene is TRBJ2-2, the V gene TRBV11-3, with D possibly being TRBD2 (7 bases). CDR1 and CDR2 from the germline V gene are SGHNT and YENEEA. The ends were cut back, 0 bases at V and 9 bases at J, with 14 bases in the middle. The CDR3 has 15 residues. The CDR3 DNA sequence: TGTGCCAGCAGCTTAGAAGGATCGGGGGGCCGGGAGCTGTTTTTT. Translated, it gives CASSLEGSGGRELFF. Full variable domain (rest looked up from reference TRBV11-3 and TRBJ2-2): EAGVVQSPRYKIIEKKQPVAFWCNPISGHNTLYWYLQNLGQGPELLIRYENEEAVDDSQLPKDRFSAERLKGVDSTLKIQPAELGDSAVYLCASSLEGSGGRELFFGEGSRLTVL.

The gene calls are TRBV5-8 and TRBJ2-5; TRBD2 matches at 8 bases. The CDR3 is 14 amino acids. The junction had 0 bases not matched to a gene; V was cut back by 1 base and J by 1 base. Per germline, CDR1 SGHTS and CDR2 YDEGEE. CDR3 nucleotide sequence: TGTGCCAGCAGCTTGCGGGGGGGCCAAGAGACCCAGTACTTC. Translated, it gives CASSLRGGQETQYF.

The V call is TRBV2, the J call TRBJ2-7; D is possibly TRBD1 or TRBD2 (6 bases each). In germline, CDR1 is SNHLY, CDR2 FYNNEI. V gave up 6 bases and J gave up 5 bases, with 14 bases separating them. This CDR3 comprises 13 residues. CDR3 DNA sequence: TGTGCCAGCAGCCAGGCCCGGGGGCACGAGCAGTACTTC. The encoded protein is CASSQARGHEQYF.

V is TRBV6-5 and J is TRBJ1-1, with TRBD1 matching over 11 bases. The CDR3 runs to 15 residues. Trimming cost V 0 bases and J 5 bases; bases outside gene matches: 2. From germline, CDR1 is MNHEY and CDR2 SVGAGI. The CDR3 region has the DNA TGTGCCAGCAGTTACTCCGGACAGGGGGCTACTGAAGCTTTCTTT. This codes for CASSYSGQGATEAFF.

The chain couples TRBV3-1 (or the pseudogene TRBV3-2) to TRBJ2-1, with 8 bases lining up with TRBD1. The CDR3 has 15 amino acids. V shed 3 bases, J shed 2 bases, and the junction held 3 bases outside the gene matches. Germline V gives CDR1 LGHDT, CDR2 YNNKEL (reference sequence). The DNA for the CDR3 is TGTGCCAGCAGCCATCCGGGACAGGCCTACAATGAGCAGTTCTTC. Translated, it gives CASSHPGQAYNEQFF.

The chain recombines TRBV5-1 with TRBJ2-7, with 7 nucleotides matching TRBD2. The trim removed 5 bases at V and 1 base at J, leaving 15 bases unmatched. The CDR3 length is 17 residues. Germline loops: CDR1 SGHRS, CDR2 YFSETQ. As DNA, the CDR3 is TGCGCCAGCAGGGAAGGAACCGGGACTATGACTTCCTACGAGCAGTACTTC. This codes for CASREGTGTMTSYEQYF.

CDR3 nucleotides: TGTGCCAGCAGTGAACCCCATAGCCCTGGAAACACCATATATTTT. Its translation is CASSEPHSPGNTIYF. The chain uses TRBV25-1 and TRBJ1-3; D is ambiguous. The V gene lost 2 bases and the J gene lost 2 bases, with 10 bases spanning the gap. CDR1 MGHDK and CDR2 SYGVNS come from the germline V gene. The CDR3 covers 15 residues. The full variable domain, its missing parts supplied by reference TRBV25-1 and TRBJ1-3, is EADIYQTPRYLVIGTGKKITLECSQTMGHDKMYWYQQDPGMELHLIHYSYGVNSTEKGDLSSESTVSRIRTEHFPLTLESARPSHTSQYLCASSEPHSPGNTIYFGEGSWLTVV.

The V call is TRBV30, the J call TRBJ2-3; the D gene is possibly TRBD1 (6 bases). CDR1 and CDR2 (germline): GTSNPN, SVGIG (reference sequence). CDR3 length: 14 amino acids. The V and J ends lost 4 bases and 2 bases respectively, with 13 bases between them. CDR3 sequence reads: CAWTRGTHTDTQYF. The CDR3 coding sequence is TGTGCCTGGACCAGGGGTACACACACAGATACGCAGTATTTT.

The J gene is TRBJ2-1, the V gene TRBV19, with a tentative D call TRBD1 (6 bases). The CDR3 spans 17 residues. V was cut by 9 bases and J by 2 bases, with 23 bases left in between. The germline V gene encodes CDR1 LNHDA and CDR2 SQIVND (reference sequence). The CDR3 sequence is CASPRRWGRRPYNEQFF. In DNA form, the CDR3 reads TGTGCCAGCCCGAGGAGGTGGGGGCGGAGACCCTACAATGAGCAGTTCTTC. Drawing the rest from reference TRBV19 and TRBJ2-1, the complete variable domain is DGGITQSPKYLFRKEGQNVTLSCEQNLNHDAMYWYRQDPGQGLRLIYYSQIVNDFQKGDIAEGYSVSREKKESFPLTVTSAQKNPTAFYLCASPRRWGRRPYNEQFFGPGTRLTVL.

The CDR3 region has the DNA TGTGCCAGCAGCTCAGGGACCCAAGGTTTCTACACCTTC. Its protein is CASSSGTQGFYTF. The rearrangement links TRBV11-2 to TRBJ1-2; D possibly corresponds to TRBD1 (5 bases). Trimming left V 4 bases short and J 10 bases short, with 16 bases between. Germline lookup yields CDR1 SGHAT and CDR2 FQNNGV. The CDR3 has 13 residues. Looking up the rest from reference TRBV11-2 and TRBJ1-2 gives the full variable domain: EAGVAQSPRYKIIEKRQSVAFWCNPISGHATLYWYQQILGQGPKLLIQFQNNGVVDDSQLPKDRFSAERLKGVDSTLKIQPAKLEDSAVYLCASSSGTQGFYTFGSGTRLTVV.

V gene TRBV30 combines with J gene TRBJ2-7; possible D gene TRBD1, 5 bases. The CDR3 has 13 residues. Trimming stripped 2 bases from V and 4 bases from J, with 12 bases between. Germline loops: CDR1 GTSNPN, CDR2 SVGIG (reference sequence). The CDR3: CAWSISSGYEQYF. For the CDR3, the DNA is TGTGCCTGGAGTATATCTTCAGGGTACGAGCAGTACTTC.

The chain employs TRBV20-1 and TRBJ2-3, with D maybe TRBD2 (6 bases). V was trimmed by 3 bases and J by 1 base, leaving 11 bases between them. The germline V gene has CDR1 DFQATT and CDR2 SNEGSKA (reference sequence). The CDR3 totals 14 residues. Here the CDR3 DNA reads TGCAGTGCTAGTCCAGCGGGTGGCACAGATACGCAGTATTTT. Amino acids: CSASPAGGTDTQYF.

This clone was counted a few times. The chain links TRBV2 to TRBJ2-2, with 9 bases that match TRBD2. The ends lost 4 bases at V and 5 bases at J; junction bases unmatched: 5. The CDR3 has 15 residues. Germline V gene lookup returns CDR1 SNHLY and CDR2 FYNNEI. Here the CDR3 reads CASSVLAGGTGELFF. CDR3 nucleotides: TGTGCCAGCAGTGTTCTTGCGGGAGGGACCGGGGAGCTGTTTTTT.

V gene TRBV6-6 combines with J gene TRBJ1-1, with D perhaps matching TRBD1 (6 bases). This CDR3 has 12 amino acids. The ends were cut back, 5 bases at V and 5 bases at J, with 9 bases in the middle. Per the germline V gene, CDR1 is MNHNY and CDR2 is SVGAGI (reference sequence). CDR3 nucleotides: TGTGCCAGCAGTCAGGGGTGGACTGAAGCTTTCTTT. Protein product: CASSQGWTEAFF.

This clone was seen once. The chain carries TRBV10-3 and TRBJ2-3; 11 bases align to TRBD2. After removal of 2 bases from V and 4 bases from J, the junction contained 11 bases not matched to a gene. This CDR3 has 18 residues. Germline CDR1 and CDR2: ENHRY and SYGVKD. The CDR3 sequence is CAISERGSGRASADTQYF. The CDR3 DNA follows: TGTGCCATCAGTGAGCGGGGTAGCGGGAGGGCCAGCGCAGATACGCAGTATTTT.

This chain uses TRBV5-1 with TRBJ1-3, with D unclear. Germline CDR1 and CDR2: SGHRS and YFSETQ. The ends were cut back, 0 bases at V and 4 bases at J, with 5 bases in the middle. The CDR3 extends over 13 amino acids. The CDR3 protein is CASSLDNGNTIYF. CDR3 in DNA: TGCGCCAGCAGCTTGGACAACGGAAACACCATATATTTT.

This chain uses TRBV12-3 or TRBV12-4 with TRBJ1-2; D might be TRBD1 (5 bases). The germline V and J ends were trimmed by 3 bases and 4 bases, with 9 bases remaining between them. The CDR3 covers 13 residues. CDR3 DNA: TGTGCCAGCAGTTTCAGGGTGGCCTATGGCTACACCTTC. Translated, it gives CASSFRVAYGYTF.

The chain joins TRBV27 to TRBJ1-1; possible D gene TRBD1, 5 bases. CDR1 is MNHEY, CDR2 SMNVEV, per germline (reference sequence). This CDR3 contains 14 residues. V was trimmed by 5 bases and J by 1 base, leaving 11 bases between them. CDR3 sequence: CASSGQGPNTEAFF. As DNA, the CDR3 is TGTGCCAGCAGTGGGCAGGGCCCGAACACTGAAGCTTTCTTT.

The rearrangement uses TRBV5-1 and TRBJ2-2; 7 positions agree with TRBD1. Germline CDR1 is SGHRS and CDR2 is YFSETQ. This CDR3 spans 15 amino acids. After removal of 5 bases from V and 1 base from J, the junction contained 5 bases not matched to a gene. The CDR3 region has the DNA TGCGCCAGCAGAAGGGGACAGCAGAACACCGGGGAGCTGTTTTTT. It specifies CASRRGQQNTGELFF.

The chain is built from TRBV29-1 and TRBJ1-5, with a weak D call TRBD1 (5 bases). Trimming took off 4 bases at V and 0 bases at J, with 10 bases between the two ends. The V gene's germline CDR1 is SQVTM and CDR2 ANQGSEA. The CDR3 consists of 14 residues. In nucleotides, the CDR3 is TGCAGCGTTGCTACGGACAATAGCAATCAGCCCCAGCATTTT. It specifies CSVATDNSNQPQHF. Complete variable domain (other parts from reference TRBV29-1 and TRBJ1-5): SAVISQKPSRDICQRGTSLTIQCQVDSQVTMMFWYRQQPGQSLTLIATANQGSEATYESGFVIDKFPISRPNLTFSTLTVSNMSPEDSSIYLCSVATDNSNQPQHFGDGTRLSIL.

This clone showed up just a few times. CDR3 DNA sequence: TGTGCCTCCCATAGGGCGACGAGCACAGATACGCAGTATTTT. It encodes CASHRATSTDTQYF. The rearrangement links TRBV30 to TRBJ2-3; the D is unclear. The germline V gene encodes CDR1 GTSNPN and CDR2 SVGIG (reference sequence). The CDR3 runs to 14 residues. V lost 7 bases, J lost 0 bases, and 14 bases lay in between. Full variable domain (rest looked up from reference TRBV30 and TRBJ2-3): SQTIHQWPATLVQPVGSPLSLECTVEGTSNPNLYWYRQAAGRGLQLLFYSVGIGQISSEVPQNLSASRPQDRQFILSSKKLLLSDSGFYLCASHRATSTDTQYFGPGTRLTVL.